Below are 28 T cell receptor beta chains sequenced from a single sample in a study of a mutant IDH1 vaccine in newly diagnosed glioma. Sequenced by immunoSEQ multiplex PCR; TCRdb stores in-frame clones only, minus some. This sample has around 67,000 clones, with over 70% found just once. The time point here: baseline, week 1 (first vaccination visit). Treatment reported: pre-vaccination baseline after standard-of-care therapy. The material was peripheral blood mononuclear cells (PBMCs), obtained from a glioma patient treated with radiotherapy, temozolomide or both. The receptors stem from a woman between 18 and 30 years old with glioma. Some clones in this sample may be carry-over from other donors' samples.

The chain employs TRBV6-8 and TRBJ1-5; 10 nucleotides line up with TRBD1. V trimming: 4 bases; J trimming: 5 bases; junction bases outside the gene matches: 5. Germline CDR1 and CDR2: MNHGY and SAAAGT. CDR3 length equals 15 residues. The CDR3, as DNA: TGTGCCAGCAGTTCCGGGACAGGGGTTCATCAGCCCCAGCATTTT. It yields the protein CASSSGTGVHQPQHF.

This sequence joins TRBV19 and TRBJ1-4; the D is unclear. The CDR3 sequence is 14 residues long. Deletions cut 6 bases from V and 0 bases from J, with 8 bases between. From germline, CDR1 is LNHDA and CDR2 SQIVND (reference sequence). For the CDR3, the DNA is TGTGCCAGTAGCCAGCTTTCAACTAATGAAAAACTGTTTTTT. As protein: CASSQLSTNEKLFF.

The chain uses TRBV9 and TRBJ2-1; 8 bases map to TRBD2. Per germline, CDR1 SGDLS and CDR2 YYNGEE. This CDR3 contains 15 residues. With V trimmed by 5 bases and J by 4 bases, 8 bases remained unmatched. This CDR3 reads CASSGGGLDYNEQFF. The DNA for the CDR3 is TGTGCCAGCAGTGGGGGGGGACTAGATTACAATGAGCAGTTCTTC.

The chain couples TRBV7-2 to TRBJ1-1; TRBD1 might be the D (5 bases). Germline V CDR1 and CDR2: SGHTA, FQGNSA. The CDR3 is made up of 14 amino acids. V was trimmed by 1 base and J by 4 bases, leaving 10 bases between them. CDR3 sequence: CASSLDGGGTEAFF. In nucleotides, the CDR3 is TGTGCCAGCAGCTTAGACGGGGGGGGCACTGAAGCTTTCTTT.

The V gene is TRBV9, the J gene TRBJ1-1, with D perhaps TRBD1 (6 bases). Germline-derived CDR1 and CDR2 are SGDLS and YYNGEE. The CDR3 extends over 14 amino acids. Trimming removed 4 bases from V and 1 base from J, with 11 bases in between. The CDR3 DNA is TGTGCCAGCAGCCCCAGGGGTGGGAACACTGAAGCTTTCTTT. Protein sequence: CASSPRGGNTEAFF.

CDR3 in DNA: TGCGCCAGCAGCCGAGGGGGGGGGCTAGGGACTAATGAAAAACTGTTTTTT. Encoded protein: CASSRGGGLGTNEKLFF. This chain connects TRBV4-3 to TRBJ1-4; weak D call: TRBD1 (6 bases). The CDR3 contains 17 residues. V was pared by 4 bases and J by 2 bases, with 17 bases between. The germline gives CDR1 LGHNA, CDR2 YSLEER.

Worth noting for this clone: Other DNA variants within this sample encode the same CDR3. Here the CDR3 reads CAISESSNYGYTF. Here the CDR3 DNA reads TGTGCCATCAGTGAATCCTCTAACTATGGCTACACCTTC. V gene TRBV10-3 combines with J gene TRBJ1-2; D remains ambiguous. CDR3 length: 13 amino acids. Germline V lookup: CDR1 ENHRY, CDR2 SYGVKD. Deletions cut 3 bases from V and 0 bases from J, with 5 bases between.

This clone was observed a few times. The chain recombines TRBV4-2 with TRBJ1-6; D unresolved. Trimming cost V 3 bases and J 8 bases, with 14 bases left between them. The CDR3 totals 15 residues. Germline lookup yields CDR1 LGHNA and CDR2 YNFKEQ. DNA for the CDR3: TGTGCCAGCAGCCACGGACGAGAGCCTGATTCACCCCTCCACTTT. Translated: CASSHGREPDSPLHF.

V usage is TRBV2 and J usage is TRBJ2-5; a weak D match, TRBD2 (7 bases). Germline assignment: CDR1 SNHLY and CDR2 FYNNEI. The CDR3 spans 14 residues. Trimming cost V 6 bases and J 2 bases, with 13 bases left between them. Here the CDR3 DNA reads TGTGCCAGCAGCCCTGAGGGGGGGCAAGAGACCCAGTACTTC. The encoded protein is CASSPEGGQETQYF.

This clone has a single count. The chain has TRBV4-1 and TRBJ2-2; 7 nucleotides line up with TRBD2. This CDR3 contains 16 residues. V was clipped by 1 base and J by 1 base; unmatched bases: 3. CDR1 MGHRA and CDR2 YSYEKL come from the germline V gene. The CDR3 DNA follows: TGCGCCAGCAGCCAAGGGCCGGGGGGGAACACCGGGGAGCTGTTTTTT. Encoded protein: CASSQGPGGNTGELFF.

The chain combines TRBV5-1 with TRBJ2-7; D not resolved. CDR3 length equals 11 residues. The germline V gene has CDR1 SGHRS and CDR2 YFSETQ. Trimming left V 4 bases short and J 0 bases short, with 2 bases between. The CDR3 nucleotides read TGCGCCAGCAGCGCCTCCTACGAGCAGTACTTC. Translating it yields CASSASYEQYF.

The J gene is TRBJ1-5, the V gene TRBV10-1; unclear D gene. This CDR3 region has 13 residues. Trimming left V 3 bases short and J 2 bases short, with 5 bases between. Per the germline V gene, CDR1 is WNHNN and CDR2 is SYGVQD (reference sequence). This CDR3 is CASSDGGNQPQHF. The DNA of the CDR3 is TGCGCCAGCAGTGATGGGGGCAATCAGCCCCAGCATTTT.

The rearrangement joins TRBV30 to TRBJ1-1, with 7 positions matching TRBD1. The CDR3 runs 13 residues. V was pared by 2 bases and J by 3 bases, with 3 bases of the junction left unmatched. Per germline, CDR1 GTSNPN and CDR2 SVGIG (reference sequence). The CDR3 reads CAWSPGGYTEAFF. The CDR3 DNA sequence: TGTGCCTGGAGTCCAGGGGGTTACACTGAAGCTTTCTTT.

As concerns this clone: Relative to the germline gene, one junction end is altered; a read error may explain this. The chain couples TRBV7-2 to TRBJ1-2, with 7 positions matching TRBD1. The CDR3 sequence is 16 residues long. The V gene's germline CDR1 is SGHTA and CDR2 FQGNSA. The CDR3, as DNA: TGTGCCAGCAGCCTAGCCTCGGGAGGGGGCATGTATGGCTACACCTTC. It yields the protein CASSLASGGGMYGYTF. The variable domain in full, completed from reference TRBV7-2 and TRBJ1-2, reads GAGVSQSPSNKVTEKGKDVELRCDPISGHTALYWYRQSLGQGLEFLIYFQGNSAPDKSGLPSDRFSAERTGGSVSTLTIQRTQQEDSAVYLCASSLASGGGMYGYTFGSGTRLTVV.

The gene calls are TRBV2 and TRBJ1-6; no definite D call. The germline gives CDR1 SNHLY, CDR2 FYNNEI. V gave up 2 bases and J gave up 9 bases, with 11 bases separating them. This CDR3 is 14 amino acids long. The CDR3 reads CASSERIRGSPLHF. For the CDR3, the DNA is TGTGCCAGCAGTGAAAGAATCAGAGGTTCACCCCTCCACTTT.

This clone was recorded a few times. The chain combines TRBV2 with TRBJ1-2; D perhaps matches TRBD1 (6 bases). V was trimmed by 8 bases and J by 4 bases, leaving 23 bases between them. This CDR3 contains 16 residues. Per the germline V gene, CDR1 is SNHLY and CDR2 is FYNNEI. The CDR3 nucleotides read TGTGCCAGCCCTAAGGGGGGCAGGGAGACGGGCTATGGCTACACCTTC. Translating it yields CASPKGGRETGYGYTF.

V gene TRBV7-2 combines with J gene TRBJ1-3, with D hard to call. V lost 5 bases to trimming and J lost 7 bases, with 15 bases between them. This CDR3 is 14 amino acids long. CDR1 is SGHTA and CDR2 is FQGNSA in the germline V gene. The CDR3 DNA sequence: TGTGCCAGCAGCCGCGATCCGTCTGACAACACCATATATTTT. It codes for CASSRDPSDNTIYF.

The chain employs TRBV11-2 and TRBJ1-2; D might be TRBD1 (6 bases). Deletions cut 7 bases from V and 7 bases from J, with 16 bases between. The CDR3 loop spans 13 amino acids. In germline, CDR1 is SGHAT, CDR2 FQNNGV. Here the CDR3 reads CASILGGAAGYTF. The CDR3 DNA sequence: TGTGCCAGCATCCTTGGGGGGGCGGCTGGCTACACCTTC.

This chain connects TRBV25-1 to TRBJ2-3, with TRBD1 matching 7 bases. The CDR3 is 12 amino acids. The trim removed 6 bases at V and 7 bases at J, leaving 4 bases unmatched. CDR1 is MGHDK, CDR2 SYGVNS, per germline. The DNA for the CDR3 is TGTGCCAGCAGGGGACAGACCCATACGCAGTATTTT. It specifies CASRGQTHTQYF.

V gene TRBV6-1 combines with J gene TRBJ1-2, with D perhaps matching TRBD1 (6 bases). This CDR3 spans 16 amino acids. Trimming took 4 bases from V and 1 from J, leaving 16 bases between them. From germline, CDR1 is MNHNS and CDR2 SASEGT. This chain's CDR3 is CASSVVGQPLNYGYTF. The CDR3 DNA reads TGTGCCAGCAGTGTGGTCGGACAGCCCCTTAACTATGGCTACACCTTC.

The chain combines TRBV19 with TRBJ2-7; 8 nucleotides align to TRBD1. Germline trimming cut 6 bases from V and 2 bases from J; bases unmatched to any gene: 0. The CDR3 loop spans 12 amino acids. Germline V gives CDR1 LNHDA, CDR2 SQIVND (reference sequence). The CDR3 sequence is CASRDRAYEQYF. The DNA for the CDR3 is TGTGCCAGTAGGGACAGGGCCTACGAGCAGTACTTC.

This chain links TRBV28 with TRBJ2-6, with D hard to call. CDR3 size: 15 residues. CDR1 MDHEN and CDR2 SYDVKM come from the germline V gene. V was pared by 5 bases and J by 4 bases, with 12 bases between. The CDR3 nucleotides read TGTGCCAGCAGTCCCAGCCTGGGGGGGGCCAACGTCCTGACTTTC. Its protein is CASSPSLGGANVLTF.

The CDR3 here is CASSRLTVVSSYEQYF. CDR3 sequence (DNA): TGTGCCAGCAGCCGCCTGACAGTGGTCTCCTCCTACGAGCAGTACTTC. The chain employs TRBV7-9 and TRBJ2-7, with D possibly TRBD1 on 5 matching bases. Germline CDR1 and CDR2: SEHNR and FQNEAQ (reference sequence). V dropped 5 bases and J dropped 0 bases, with 17 bases sitting between them. This CDR3 region has 16 residues.

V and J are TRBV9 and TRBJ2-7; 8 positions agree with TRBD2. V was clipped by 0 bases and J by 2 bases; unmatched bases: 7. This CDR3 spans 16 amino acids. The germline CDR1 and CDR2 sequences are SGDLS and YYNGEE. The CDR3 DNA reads TGTGCCAGCAGCGTAGCCCCTACTAGCGGTCCCTACGAGCAGTACTTC. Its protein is CASSVAPTSGPYEQYF. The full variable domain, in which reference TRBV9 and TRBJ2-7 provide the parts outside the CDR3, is DSGVTQTPKHLITATGQRVTLRCSPRSGDLSVYWYQQSLDQGLQFLIQYYNGEERAKGNILERFSAQQFPDLHSELNLSSLELGDSALYFCASSVAPTSGPYEQYFGPGTRLTVT.

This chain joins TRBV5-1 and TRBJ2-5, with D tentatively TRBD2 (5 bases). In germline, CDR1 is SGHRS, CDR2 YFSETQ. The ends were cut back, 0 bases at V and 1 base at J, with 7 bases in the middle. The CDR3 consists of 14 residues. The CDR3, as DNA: TGCGCCAGCAGCTTGGCCACTAGCCAAGAGACCCAGTACTTC. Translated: CASSLATSQETQYF.

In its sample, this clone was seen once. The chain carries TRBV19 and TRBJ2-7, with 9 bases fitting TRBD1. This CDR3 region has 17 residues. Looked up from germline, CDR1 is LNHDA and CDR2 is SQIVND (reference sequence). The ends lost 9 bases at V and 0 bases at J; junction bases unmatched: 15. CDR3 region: CASMTKPGQGPSYEQYF. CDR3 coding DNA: TGTGCCAGCATGACAAAGCCAGGACAGGGGCCCTCCTACGAGCAGTACTTC.

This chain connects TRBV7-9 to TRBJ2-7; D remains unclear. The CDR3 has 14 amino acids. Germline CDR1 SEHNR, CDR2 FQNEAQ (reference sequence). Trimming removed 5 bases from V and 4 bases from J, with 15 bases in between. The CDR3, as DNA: TGTGCCAGCAGCCAACCGACCACACCATACGAGCAGTACTTC. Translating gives CASSQPTTPYEQYF.

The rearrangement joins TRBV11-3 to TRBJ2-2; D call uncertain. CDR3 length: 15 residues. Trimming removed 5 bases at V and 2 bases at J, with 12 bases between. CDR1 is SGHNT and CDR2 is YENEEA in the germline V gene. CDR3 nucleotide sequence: TGTGCCAGCAGCGCCCAACCCGGAAACACCGGGGAGCTGTTTTTT. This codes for CASSAQPGNTGELFF.